This TCR beta chain originates from a study of T cells expressing NK-cell markers. In the study overall: It was sorted CD3+CD56-NKG2C+, CD3+CD56+NKG2C- and CD3+CD56+NKG2C+ T cells that provided the TCR beta repertoires. The study sequenced eight donors, seven HCMV-seropositive and one seronegative.

General observations from the study: Where several donors were concerned, these clonotypes also led the CD3+CD56-NKG2C+ fraction.

Synthesis of TCR beta cDNA relied on 5'RACE template switching carrying UMIs. TCRdb reprocessed the 5' RACE reads; each CDR3 protein has one entry and no DNA is given. The sample table sets out about 410,000 distinct CDR3 sequences. In regard to this clonotype: Its antigen is unidentified.

The CDR3 spans 16 residues. CDR1 LGHNT and CDR2 FRNRAP come from the germline V gene. The J gene is TRBJ2-2, the V gene TRBV12-5; TCRdb proposes TRBD1, but this gene call is untestable without DNA. This TCR was recovered from a woman aged 50 to 60 in good health. Sequenced sample: blood T cells: a sorted CD56 or NKG2C T cell subset, CD4+ or CD8+ T cells, or bulk PBMC T cells (not recorded which). The chain's CDR3 is CASGFPGGPNTGELFF.